This T cell receptor beta chain derives from a study of T cell repertoires in cytomegalovirus infection. Turning to the study itself: Through public TCR beta signatures, both CMV infection and matching HLA type were indicated.

TCRdb re-derived calls from the reads in MiXCR, one entry per CDR3 protein. The sample consists of about 180,000 distinct CDR3 sequences, about a sixth of them appearing once. This clonotype was observed a handful of times. The sample taken for sequencing was CD8+ T cells from PBMCs. This sequence was found in a human donor in good health (CMV status not recorded). Some clones in this sample may be carry-over from other donors' samples.

CDR3 nucleotide sequence: TGTGCCAGCAGTGAATTGGGAGGCTACACCTTC. It codes for CASSELGGYTF. This chain joins TRBV25-1 and TRBJ1-2; D gene uncertain. The V end lost 1 base, the J end lost 8 bases, and 5 bases lay between the germline ends. The CDR3 consists of 11 residues. The germline gives CDR1 MGHDK, CDR2 SYGVNS.